The 11 T cell receptor beta chains in this list originate from one sample, sequenced in a study of blood T cell repertoires in COVID-19. Clones were sequenced by immunoSEQ multiplex PCR, and TCRdb holds only the in-frame ones, with some missing. The table shows tens of thousands of clones, with almost 90% occurring only once. The specimen was peripheral blood. These receptors were obtained from a woman older than 75 with active or convalescent COVID-19.

The rearrangement joins TRBV7-9 to TRBJ1-2, with 12 bases that match TRBD1. The CDR3 contains 15 residues. The V gene's germline CDR1 is SEHNR and CDR2 FQNEAQ (reference sequence). Losses at the gene ends were 5 bases for V and 6 bases for J; bases not matched to a gene: 7. CDR3 region: CASSQRDRGLDGYTF. Written as DNA, the CDR3 is TGTGCCAGCAGCCAGAGGGACAGGGGGCTTGATGGCTACACCTTC.

This sequence joins TRBV11-3 and TRBJ1-2; 7 positions agree with TRBD1. This CDR3 comprises 15 residues. Trimming at V came to 4 bases and at J to 1 base, leaving 6 bases not matched to a gene. Germline CDR1 SGHNT, CDR2 YENEEA. CDR3 in amino acids: CASSSRDRDNYGYTF. CDR3 in DNA: TGTGCCAGCAGCTCACGGGACAGAGATAACTATGGCTACACCTTC. The complete variable domain, with remaining parts taken from reference TRBV11-3 and TRBJ1-2, reads EAGVVQSPRYKIIEKKQPVAFWCNPISGHNTLYWYLQNLGQGPELLIRYENEEAVDDSQLPKDRFSAERLKGVDSTLKIQPAELGDSAVYLCASSSRDRDNYGYTFGSGTRLTVV.

This rearrangement joins TRBV12-3 or TRBV12-4 to TRBJ2-1, with 7 bases aligning to TRBD2. After removal of 1 base from V and 7 bases from J, the junction contained 1 base not matched to a gene. The CDR3 has 13 residues. This CDR3 reads CASSLGTRNEQFF. CDR3 sequence (DNA): TGTGCCAGCAGTTTAGGGACTAGAAATGAGCAGTTCTTC.

This chain uses TRBV28 with TRBJ2-1, with a weak D call TRBD1 (6 bases). The CDR3 runs to 16 residues. CDR1 and CDR2 from the germline V gene are MDHEN and SYDVKM. The V end lost 6 bases, the J end lost 4 bases, and 19 bases lay between the germline ends. The CDR3: CASRPAYRENYNEQFF. DNA for the CDR3: TGTGCCAGCAGGCCCGCCTACAGGGAAAATTACAATGAGCAGTTCTTC.

The rearrangement uses TRBV9 and TRBJ2-6; 8 bases agree with TRBD1. Trimming took 4 bases from V and 0 from J; bases not matched to a gene: 6. The CDR3 has 17 amino acids. The germline CDR1 and CDR2 sequences are SGDLS and YYNGEE. CDR3 bases: TGTGCCAGCAGCCCCGGACAGGGTAGCTCTGGGGCCAACGTCCTGACTTTC. Amino acid sequence: CASSPGQGSSGANVLTF.

The rearrangement uses TRBV5-4 and TRBJ2-6; TRBD2 matches 11 bases. The CDR3 runs to 18 residues. The germline CDR1 and CDR2 sequences are SGHNT and YYREEE (reference sequence). V dropped 0 bases and J dropped 0; count of bases not matched to a gene: 2. CDR3 nucleotide sequence: TGTGCCAGCAGCTTGGGGACTAGCGGGCTCTCTGGGGCCAACGTCCTGACTTTC. It encodes CASSLGTSGLSGANVLTF.

J is TRBJ2-5 and V is TRBV12-3 or TRBV12-4, with 8 bases that match TRBD2. The V segment lost 4 bases and the J segment 5 bases; nucleotides outside the gene matches: 3. The CDR3 loop spans 13 amino acids. The DNA of the CDR3 is TGTGCCAGCAGTTCGGGACTAGGGGAGACCCAGTACTTC. Translating it yields CASSSGLGETQYF.

This clone was recorded once. The gene calls are TRBV19 and TRBJ2-7; possible D gene TRBD1, 5 bases. This CDR3 contains 13 residues. CDR1 and CDR2 from the germline V gene are LNHDA and SQIVND (reference sequence). Between the trimmed V and J ends, which lost 5 bases and 5 bases, there was a span of 13 bases. The CDR3 bases are TGTGCCAGTAGTTCCTCCTCAGGGAACGAGCAGTACTTC. Its translation: CASSSSSGNEQYF.

CDR3 in amino acids: CASSDTGDQETQYF. CDR3 nucleotide sequence: TGTGCCAGCAGTGATACAGGGGACCAAGAGACCCAGTACTTC. The genes are TRBV6-1 and TRBJ2-5; 7 bases match TRBD1. Germline V lookup: CDR1 MNHNS, CDR2 SASEGT. With 3 bases clipped from V and 0 bases from J, the junction kept 1 base outside the gene matches. The CDR3 runs 14 residues.

CDR3 coding DNA: TGTGCCAGCAGCATCGGGACAATTTATGGCTACACCTTC. Protein: CASSIGTIYGYTF. The chain uses TRBV13 and TRBJ1-2; maybe TRBD1 (6 bases). Trimming removed 5 bases at V and 5 bases at J, with 12 bases between. This CDR3 spans 13 amino acids. Germline V gene sequence: CDR1 PRHDT, CDR2 FYEKMQ (reference sequence).

The chain is built from TRBV5-1 and TRBJ2-1, with 9 bases that match TRBD2. The CDR3 is 15 amino acids. The V gene's germline CDR1 is SGHRS and CDR2 YFSETQ. The junction had 7 bases not matched to a gene; V was cut back by 2 bases and J by 7 bases. The CDR3 coding sequence is TGCGCCAGCAGCTTAGCGGGAGGAGGGGGAAATGAGCAGTTCTTC. This codes for CASSLAGGGGNEQFF.